This TCR beta chain was sequenced during a study of beta chain features in type 1 diabetes. The germline gives CDR1 SGHTA, CDR2 FQGNSA. This CDR3 contains 15 residues. V was clipped by 5 bases and J by 4 bases, with 14 bases between them. Study-wide results and caveats: Individuals with type 1 diabetes displayed fewer insertions and more deletions at VDJ junctions. When cDNA is sequenced, cells with high TCR expression could be over-represented.

The authors reverse transcribed all of the isolated RNA, so sequencing captured expressed TCRB transcripts. Libraries were prepared by immunoSEQ multiplex PCR; TCRdb keeps only in-frame clonotypes and omits some of them. Of under 900,000 clones in the sample, under 20% were seen once. Each sorted fraction was over 98% pure. On this clone itself: Antigen specificity is unknown.

The sample consisted of naive CD4+ T cells from blood. The J gene is TRBJ2-2, the V gene TRBV7-2; D is unresolved. The clonotype comes from a woman between 18 and 29 years old in good health. The CDR3 bases are TGTGCCAGCAGCGATCCCCCCGGTGGCACCGGGGAGCTGTTTTTT. As protein: CASSDPPGGTGELFF.